Listed below are T cell receptor beta chains from one sample, sequenced in a study of blood T cell repertoires in COVID-19. Libraries were prepared by immunoSEQ multiplex PCR; TCRdb keeps only in-frame clonotypes and omits some of them. This sample has around 240,000 clones, with roughly 85% found just once. The specimen was peripheral blood. Every receptor here comes from a middle-aged man with acute or convalescent COVID-19. Each CDR3 is given with its conserved first and last residue. A D gene is named only where the DNA matches it firmly. Expanded clones get a size class; other rows say once, few or many, or leave the size out.

j_call: TRBJ1-5; clone_size: NA; d_call: TRBD1; v_call: TRBV7-2; cdr3_aa: CASSFYTGVNQPQHF; cdr3_nt: TGTGCCAGCAGCTTCTATACAGGGGTCAATCAGCCCCAGCATTTT
j_call: TRBJ1-3; clone_size: NA; d_call: NA; v_call: TRBV19; cdr3_aa: CASLSQQTFSGNTIYF; cdr3_nt: TGTGCCAGCCTATCCCAACAGACCTTCTCTGGAAACACCATATATTTT
j_call: TRBJ1-5; clone_size: NA; d_call: NA; v_call: TRBV2; cdr3_aa: CASTQVSNQPQHF; cdr3_nt: TGTGCCAGCACTCAGGTGAGCAATCAGCCCCAGCATTTT
j_call: TRBJ1-6; clone_size: NA; d_call: NA; v_call: TRBV7-2; cdr3_aa: CASSVNPGSPLHF; cdr3_nt: TGTGCCAGCAGCGTTAACCCGGGATCACCCCTCCACTTT
j_call: TRBJ2-7; clone_size: once; d_call: NA; v_call: TRBV11-3; cdr3_aa: CASSLGGSEQYF; cdr3_nt: TGTGCCAGCAGCTTAGGAGGGAGCGAGCAGTACTTC
j_call: TRBJ2-7; clone_size: few; d_call: NA; v_call: TRBV7-6; cdr3_aa: CASSLEGAKTYEQYF; cdr3_nt: TGTGCCAGCAGCTTAGAAGGAGCTAAAACCTACGAGCAGTACTTC
j_call: TRBJ1-5; clone_size: NA; d_call: TRBD1; v_call: TRBV18; cdr3_aa: CASSAQTGTENQPQHF; cdr3_nt: TGTGCCAGCTCAGCACAAACCGGGACAGAGAATCAGCCCCAGCATTTT
j_call: TRBJ1-1; clone_size: once; d_call: NA; v_call: TRBV19; cdr3_aa: CASTTGGARGAFF; cdr3_nt: TGTGCCAGTACCACCGGCGGGGCGCGAGGAGCTTTCTTT
j_call: TRBJ1-2; clone_size: NA; d_call: NA; v_call: TRBV27; cdr3_aa: CASSLRAGDLTNYGYTF; cdr3_nt: TGTGCCAGCAGTTTACGGGCAGGGGACCTAACTAACTATGGCTACACCTTC
j_call: TRBJ1-5; clone_size: NA; d_call: NA; v_call: TRBV6-6; cdr3_aa: CASSSSGDDQPQHF; cdr3_nt: TGTGCCAGCAGTTCCTCAGGGGATGATCAGCCCCAGCATTTT
j_call: TRBJ1-1; clone_size: NA; d_call: TRBD1; v_call: TRBV7-8; cdr3_aa: CASSAGGNTEAFF; cdr3_nt: TGTGCCAGCAGCGCAGGGGGAAACACTGAAGCTTTCTTT
j_call: TRBJ1-5; clone_size: NA; d_call: TRBD1; v_call: TRBV28; cdr3_aa: CASTPGQVNQPQHF; cdr3_nt: TGTGCCAGCACCCCGGGACAGGTCAATCAGCCCCAGCATTTT
j_call: TRBJ2-3; clone_size: NA; d_call: NA; v_call: TRBV5-8; cdr3_aa: CASSLKLRPVTDTQYF; cdr3_nt: TGTGCCAGCAGCTTGAAGCTCCGCCCGGTCACAGATACGCAGTATTTT
j_call: TRBJ1-3; clone_size: NA; d_call: NA; v_call: TRBV9; cdr3_aa: CASGSLSGNTIYF; cdr3_nt: TGTGCCAGTGGTAGCCTCTCTGGAAACACCATATATTTT
j_call: TRBJ1-2; clone_size: NA; d_call: TRBD1; v_call: TRBV28; cdr3_aa: CASTAGGVYGYTF; cdr3_nt: TGTGCCAGCACCGCAGGGGGTGTCTATGGCTACACCTTC
j_call: TRBJ2-2; clone_size: NA; d_call: NA; v_call: TRBV7-3; cdr3_aa: CASSLNSGLAATGELFF; cdr3_nt: TGTGCCAGCAGCTTAAATTCCGGGTTGGCGGCCACCGGGGAGCTGTTTTTT
j_call: TRBJ1-1; clone_size: once; d_call: NA; v_call: TRBV25-1; cdr3_aa: CASVTSGQNTEAFF; cdr3_nt: TGTGCCAGCGTGACGTCGGGACAGAACACTGAAGCTTTCTTT
j_call: TRBJ1-6; clone_size: NA; d_call: NA; v_call: TRBV2; cdr3_aa: CASVQGYNSPLHF; cdr3_nt: TGTGCCAGCGTCCAGGGTTATAATTCACCCCTCCACTTT
j_call: TRBJ1-4; clone_size: many; d_call: NA; v_call: TRBV23-1; cdr3_aa: CASSRSTITGKEKLFF; cdr3_nt: TGCGCCAGCAGTCGCTCGACCATCACAGGGAAAGAAAAACTGTTTTTT
j_call: TRBJ1-2; clone_size: NA; d_call: NA; v_call: TRBV6-5; cdr3_aa: CASSYSMLGGYTF; cdr3_nt: TGTGCCAGCAGTTACTCGATGTTGGGCGGCTACACCTTC
j_call: TRBJ2-1; clone_size: NA; d_call: NA; v_call: TRBV19; cdr3_aa: CASSDRLFEQFF; cdr3_nt: TGTGCCAGTAGTGACAGGTTGTTTGAGCAGTTCTTC
j_call: TRBJ2-7; clone_size: NA; d_call: NA; v_call: TRBV6-1; cdr3_aa: CASSEASYAGPTSYEQYF; cdr3_nt: TGTGCCAGCAGTGAAGCCTCCTATGCGGGTCCCACCTCCTACGAGCAGTACTTC